Listed here is a single T cell receptor beta chain. This sample is drawn from a study of blood T cell repertoires in COVID-19. Method: immunoSEQ multiplex PCR; TCRdb's copy keeps in-frame clones and lacks some. This sample has a few hundred thousand clones, with around nine tenths found just once. This clonotype was obtained from a woman aged 25 to 39 who had been exposed to COVID-19. The sample was PBMCs or T cells enriched from blood (not recorded which).

The CDR3 bases are TGTGCCAGCAGTTTATTGGGGGGAACTGAAGCTTTCTTT. Amino acids: CASSLLGGTEAFF. V usage is TRBV27 and J usage is TRBJ1-1; maybe TRBD1 (5 bases). Between the trimmed V and J ends, which lost 1 base and 5 bases, there was a span of 8 bases. Germline V lookup: CDR1 MNHEY, CDR2 SMNVEV (reference sequence). CDR3 length: 13 residues.